A single T cell receptor beta chain is shown here with its context. Per the authors' pipeline: Estimation of nucleated cell counts relied on the amplification of reference gene primers. The table came from immunoSEQ multiplex PCR; TCRdb's copy has only in-frame clones and leaves some out. From that table come the V and J calls and clone size; the DNA was used to work out D and trimming. Of about 130,000 clones in the sample, approximately 83% were seen once. The data were obtained in a study of blood T cell repertoires in COVID-19. Study information: The United States, Italy and Spain provided the acute and convalescent COVID-19 samples. From T cells, B-cell-depleted T cells, or PBMCs came the material, which was cDNA or gDNA.

This CDR3 spans 13 amino acids. In germline, CDR1 is MNHEY, CDR2 SVGAGI. The V end was cut by 11 bases, the J end by 3 bases, with 17 bases between. The specimen was peripheral blood. The rearrangement uses TRBV6-5 and TRBJ2-7, with TRBD2 as a possible D gene (6 bases). The TCR was taken from a woman between 50 and 59 years old with acute or convalescent COVID-19. DNA of the CDR3: TGTGCCTGCCTGAGGTGGGGGGACTACGAGCAGTACTTC. It yields the protein CACLRWGDYEQYF.